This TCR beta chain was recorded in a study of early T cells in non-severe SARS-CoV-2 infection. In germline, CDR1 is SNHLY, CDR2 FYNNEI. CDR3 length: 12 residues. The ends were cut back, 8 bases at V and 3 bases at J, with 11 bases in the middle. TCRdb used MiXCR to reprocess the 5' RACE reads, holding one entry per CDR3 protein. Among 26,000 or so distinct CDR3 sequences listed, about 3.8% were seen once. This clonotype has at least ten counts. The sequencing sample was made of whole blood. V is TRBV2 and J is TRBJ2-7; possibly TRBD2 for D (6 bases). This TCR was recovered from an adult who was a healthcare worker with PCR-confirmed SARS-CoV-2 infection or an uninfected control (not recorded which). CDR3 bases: TGTGCCAGCTCCATGGGGGGCTACGAGCAGTACTTC. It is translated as CASSMGGYEQYF.